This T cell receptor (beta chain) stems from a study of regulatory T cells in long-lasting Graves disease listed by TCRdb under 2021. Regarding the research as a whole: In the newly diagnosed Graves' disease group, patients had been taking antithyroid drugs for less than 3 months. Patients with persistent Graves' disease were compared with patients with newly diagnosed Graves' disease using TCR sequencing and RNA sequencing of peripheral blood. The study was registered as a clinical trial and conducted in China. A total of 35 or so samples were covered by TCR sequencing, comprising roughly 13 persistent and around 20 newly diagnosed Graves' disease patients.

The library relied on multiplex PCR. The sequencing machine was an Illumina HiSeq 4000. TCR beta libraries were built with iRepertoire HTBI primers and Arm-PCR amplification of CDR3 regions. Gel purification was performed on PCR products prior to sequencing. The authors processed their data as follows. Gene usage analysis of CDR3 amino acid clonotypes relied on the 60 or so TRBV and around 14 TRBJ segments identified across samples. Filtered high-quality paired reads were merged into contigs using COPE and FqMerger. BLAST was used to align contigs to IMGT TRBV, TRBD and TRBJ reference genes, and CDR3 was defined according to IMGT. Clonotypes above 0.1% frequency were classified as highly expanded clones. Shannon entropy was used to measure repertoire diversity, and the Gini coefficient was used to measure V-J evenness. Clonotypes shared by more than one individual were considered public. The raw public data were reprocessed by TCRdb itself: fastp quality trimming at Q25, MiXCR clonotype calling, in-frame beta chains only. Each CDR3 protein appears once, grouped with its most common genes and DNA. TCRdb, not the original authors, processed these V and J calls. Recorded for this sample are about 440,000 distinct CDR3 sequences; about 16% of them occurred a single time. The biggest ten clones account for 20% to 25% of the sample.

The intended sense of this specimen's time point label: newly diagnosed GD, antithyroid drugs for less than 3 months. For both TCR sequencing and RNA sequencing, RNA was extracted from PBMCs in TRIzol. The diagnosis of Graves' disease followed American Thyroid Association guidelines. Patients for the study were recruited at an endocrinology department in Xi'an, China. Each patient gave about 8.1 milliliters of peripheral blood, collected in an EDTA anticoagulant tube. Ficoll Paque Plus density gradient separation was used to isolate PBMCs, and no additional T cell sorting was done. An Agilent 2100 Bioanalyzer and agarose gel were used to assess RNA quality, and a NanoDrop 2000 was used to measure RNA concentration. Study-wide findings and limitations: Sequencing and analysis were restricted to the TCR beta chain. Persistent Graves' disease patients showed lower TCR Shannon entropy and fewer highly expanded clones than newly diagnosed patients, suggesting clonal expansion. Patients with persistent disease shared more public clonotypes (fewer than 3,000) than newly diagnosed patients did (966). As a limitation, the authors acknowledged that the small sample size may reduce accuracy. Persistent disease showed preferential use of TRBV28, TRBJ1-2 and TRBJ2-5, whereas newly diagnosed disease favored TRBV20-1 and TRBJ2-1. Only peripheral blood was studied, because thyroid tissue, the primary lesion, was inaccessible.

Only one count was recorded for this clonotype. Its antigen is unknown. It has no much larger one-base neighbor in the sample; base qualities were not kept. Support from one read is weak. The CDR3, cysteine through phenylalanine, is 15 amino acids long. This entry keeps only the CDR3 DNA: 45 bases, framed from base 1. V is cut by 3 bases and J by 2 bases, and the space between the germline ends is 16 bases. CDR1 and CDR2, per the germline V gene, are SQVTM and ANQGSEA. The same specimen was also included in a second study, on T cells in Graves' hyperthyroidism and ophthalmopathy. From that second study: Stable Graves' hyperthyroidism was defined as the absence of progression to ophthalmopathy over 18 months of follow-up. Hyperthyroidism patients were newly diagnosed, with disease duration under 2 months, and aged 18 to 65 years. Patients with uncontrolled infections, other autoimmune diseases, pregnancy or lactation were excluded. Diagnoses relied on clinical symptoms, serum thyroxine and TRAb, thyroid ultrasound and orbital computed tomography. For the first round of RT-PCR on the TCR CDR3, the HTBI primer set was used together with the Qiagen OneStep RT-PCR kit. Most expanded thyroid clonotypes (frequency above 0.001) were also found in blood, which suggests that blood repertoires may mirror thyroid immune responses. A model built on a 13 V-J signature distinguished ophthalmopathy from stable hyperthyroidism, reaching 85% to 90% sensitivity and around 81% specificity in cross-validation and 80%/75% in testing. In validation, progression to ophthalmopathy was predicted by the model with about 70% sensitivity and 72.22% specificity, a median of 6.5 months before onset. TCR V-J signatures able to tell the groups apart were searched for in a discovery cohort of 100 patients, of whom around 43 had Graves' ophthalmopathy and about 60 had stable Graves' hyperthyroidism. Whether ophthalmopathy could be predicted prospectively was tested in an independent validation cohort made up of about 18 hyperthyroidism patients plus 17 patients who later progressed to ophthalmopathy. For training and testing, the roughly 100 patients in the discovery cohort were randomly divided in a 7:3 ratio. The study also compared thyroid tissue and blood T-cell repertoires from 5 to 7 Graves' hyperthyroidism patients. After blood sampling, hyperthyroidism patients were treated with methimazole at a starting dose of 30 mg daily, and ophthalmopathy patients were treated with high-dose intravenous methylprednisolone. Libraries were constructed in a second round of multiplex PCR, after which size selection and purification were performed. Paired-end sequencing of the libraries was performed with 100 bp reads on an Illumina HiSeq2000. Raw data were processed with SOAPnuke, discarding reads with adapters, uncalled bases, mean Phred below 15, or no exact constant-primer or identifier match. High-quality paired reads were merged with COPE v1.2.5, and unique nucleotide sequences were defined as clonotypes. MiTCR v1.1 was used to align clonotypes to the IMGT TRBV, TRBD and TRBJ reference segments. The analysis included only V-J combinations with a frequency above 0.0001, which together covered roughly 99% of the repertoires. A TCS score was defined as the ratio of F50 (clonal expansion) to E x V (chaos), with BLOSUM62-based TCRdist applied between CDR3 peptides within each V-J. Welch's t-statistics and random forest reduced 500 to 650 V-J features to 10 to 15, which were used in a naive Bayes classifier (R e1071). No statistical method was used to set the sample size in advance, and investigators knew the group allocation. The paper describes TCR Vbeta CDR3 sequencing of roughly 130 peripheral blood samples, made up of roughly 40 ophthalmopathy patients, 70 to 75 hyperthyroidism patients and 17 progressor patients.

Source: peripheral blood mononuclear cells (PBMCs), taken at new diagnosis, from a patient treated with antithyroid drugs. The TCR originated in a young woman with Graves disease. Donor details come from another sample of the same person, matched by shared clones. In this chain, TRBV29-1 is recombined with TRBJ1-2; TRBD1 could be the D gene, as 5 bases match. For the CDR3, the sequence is CSVDRGEAGNYGYTF. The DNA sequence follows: TGCAGCGTTGATCGGGGGGAAGCAGGCAACTATGGCTACACCTTC.